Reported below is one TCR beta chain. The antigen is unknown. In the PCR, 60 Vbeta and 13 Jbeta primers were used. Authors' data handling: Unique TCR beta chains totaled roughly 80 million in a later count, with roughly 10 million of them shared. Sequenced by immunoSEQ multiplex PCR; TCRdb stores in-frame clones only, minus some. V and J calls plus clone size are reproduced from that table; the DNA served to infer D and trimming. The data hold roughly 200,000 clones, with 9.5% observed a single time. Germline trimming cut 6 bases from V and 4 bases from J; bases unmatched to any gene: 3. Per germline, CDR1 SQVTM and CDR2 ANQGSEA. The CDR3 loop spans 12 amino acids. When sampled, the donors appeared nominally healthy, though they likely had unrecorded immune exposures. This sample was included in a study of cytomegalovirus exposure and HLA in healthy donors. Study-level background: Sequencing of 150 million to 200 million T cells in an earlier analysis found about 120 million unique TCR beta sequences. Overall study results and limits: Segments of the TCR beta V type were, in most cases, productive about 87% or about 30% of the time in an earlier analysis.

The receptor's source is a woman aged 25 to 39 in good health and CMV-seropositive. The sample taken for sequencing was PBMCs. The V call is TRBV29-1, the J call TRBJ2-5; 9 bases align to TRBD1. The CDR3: CSVKTGGETQYF. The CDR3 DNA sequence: TGCAGCGTAAAGACAGGGGGAGAGACCCAGTACTTC.